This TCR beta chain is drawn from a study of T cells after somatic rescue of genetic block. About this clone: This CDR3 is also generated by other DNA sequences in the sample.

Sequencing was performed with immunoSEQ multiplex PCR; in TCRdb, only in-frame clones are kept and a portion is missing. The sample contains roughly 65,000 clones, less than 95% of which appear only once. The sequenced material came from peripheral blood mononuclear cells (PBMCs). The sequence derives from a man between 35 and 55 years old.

The CDR3 DNA reads TGTGCCAGCAGTGAAGTGACAGGAGGCTATGGCTACACCTTC. This encodes CASSEVTGGYGYTF. The V and J genes are TRBV6-1 and TRBJ1-2; a possible D gene is TRBD1 (6 bases). V was trimmed by 1 base and J by 4 bases, leaving 10 bases between them. Germline CDR1 reads MNHNS; CDR2 reads SASEGT. The CDR3 extends over 14 amino acids.